Below, 6 T cell receptor beta chains from the same sample are listed, as sequenced in a study of T cells after yellow fever vaccination. TCRdb called the 5' RACE reads again in MiXCR, with one record for every CDR3 protein. The sample carries about 580,000 distinct CDR3 sequences, approximately 16% recorded once. The material was PBMCs, obtained 4 to 6 days after the first yellow fever vaccination. Every receptor here comes from a man between 18 and 35 years old who received the YFV17D yellow fever vaccine.

The J gene is TRBJ2-2, the V gene TRBV12-3 or TRBV12-4; 10 bases map to TRBD2. The CDR3 covers 14 residues. V dropped 5 bases and J dropped 5; count of bases not matched to a gene: 2. CDR3 sequence (DNA): TGTGCCAGCAGTCCGGGACTAGCGACCGGGGAGCTGTTTTTT. Amino acids: CASSPGLATGELFF.

The V call is TRBV4-2, the J call TRBJ2-7, with 13 positions matching TRBD2. The CDR3 totals 19 residues. The V and J ends lost 0 bases and 1 base, in that order; junction bases with no gene match: 9. Germline CDR1 is LGHNA and CDR2 is YNFKEQ. CDR3 sequence: CASSQETSGGADMSYEQYF. The CDR3 bases are TGTGCCAGCAGCCAAGAAACTAGCGGGGGGGCTGACATGTCCTACGAGCAGTACTTC.

Only a few counts were recorded for this clonotype. This chain's CDR3 is CASSDAGNTEAFF. Written as DNA, the CDR3 is TGTGCCAGCAGTGACGCTGGCAACACTGAAGCTTTCTTT. The chain is built from TRBV2 and TRBJ1-1; D unclear. The CDR3 sequence is 13 residues long. Trimming pared 3 bases from V and 2 bases from J, leaving 7 bases between. Germline-derived CDR1 and CDR2 are SNHLY and FYNNEI.

The V call is TRBV4-1, the J call TRBJ1-5; D is undetermined. Trimming left V 2 bases short and J 5 bases short, with 7 bases between. CDR1 is MGHRA, CDR2 YSYEKL, per germline. The CDR3 totals 13 residues. CDR3 in amino acids: CASSQRRDQPQHF. DNA of the CDR3: TGCGCCAGCAGCCAAAGACGGGATCAGCCCCAGCATTTT.

The rearrangement joins TRBV11-1 to TRBJ2-3; D uncertain. CDR3 length: 15 amino acids. CDR1 is SGHAT, CDR2 FQDESV, per germline (reference sequence). Trimming took off 1 base at V and 1 base at J, with 9 bases between the two ends. The CDR3 here is CASSLGRMRTDTQYF. In DNA form, the CDR3 reads TGTGCCAGCAGCTTAGGGCGAATGCGCACAGATACGCAGTATTTT.

This clonotype was counted many times. The V call is TRBV6-2 or TRBV6-3, the J call TRBJ2-2, with TRBD2 matching over 7 bases. This CDR3 is 14 amino acids long. The germline V gene encodes CDR1 MNHEY and CDR2 SVGEGT. Losses at the gene ends were 7 bases for V and 6 bases for J; bases not matched to a gene: 8. The CDR3 DNA is TGTGCCAGCATGAGCGGGACGAGGGCCGGGGAGCTGTTTTTT. As protein: CASMSGTRAGELFF.